The source of this TCR beta chain is a study of PD-1 blockade in classical Hodgkin lymphoma (dated by TCRdb to about 2020). Regarding the complete study: Nivolumab dosing was 3 mg/kg intravenously every 2 weeks, continuing until either disease progression or unacceptable toxicity. To define a peripheral blood immune signature of response to PD-1 blockade in classical Hodgkin lymphoma, the study combined TCR beta sequencing with CyTOF. On the study overall, not on this receptor specifically: Trial patients with a complete response had baseline diversity similar to that of newly diagnosed patients, while partial responders and progressors had significantly lower diversity. Patients starting nivolumab less than 1 year after ASCT had lower diversity and were excluded from later analyses to avoid confounding by immune reconstitution. A significant rise by C4D1 was seen in CD4+ but not CD8+ TCR diversity (p=0.0027 vs p=0.16), with the rise being most apparent in complete responders (p=0.02). Baseline TCR diversity was reported to be lower in newly diagnosed patients than in healthy donors and to be lower still in relapsed/refractory patients. The study was limited to a single clinical trial cohort, and causes of repertoire differences, possibly disease activity or prior therapy, remained undefined.

Reading the label with the study, this specimen's time point is: cycle 2 day 1 (C2D1) of nivolumab. Relapse after autologous stem cell transplantation had occurred in all trial patients, and cohorts A, B and C were distinguished by prior brentuximab vedotin exposure. The trial cohort was composed of approximately 60 patients with relapsed/refractory classical Hodgkin lymphoma, for whom complete response, partial response or progressive disease was recorded as best overall response. In the multi-cohort phase II CheckMate 205 trial, trial patients received single-agent nivolumab. An independent review committee assessed best overall response by applying the 2007 International Working Group response criteria. Trial PBMCs were collected immediately before nivolumab initiation (C1D1) and during therapy at cycle 2 day 1 and cycle 4 day 1. Peripheral blood was collected in 8 mL Vacutainer Cell Preparation Tubes, from which PBMCs were isolated by centrifugation and then cryopreserved.

Genomic DNA was isolated using the Qiagen DNeasy kit from unsorted PBMCs as well as from negatively selected CD4+ and CD8+ fractions. Using primers that anneal to V and J segments, immunoSEQ multiplex PCR amplified the TCR beta CDR3 regions. A synthetic immune receptor repertoire was used to minimize amplification bias, and any remaining bias was removed computationally after sequencing. Turning to the authors' computational methods: Repertoire diversity was quantified as the Shannon entropy index using custom Python scripts. Unsorted, CD4+ and CD8+ repertoires were analyzed separately, except for combined analyses in which CD4+ and CD8+ sequences were merged in silico. Clonal expansion was defined as at least a 2-fold frequency increase after treatment relative to C1D1, with a pseudocount of 0.5 for undetected baseline clones. Clones with 0 or 1 copy at C1D1 were classified as singleton clones, and clones with 2 or more copies were classified as non-singleton clones. Clones expanded in unsorted samples were assigned a CD4+, CD8+ or unknown annotation through matching of protein sequences in sorted samples from the same patient. Diversity changes from C1D1 to C4D1 were tested in paired samples using Wilcoxon tests. TCRdb took over this immuneACCESS table, retaining in-frame rearrangements with V and J assigned. Such tables are incomplete; in checked studies, under half of the missing clones stem from an unresolved V gene, and the remainder is unexplained. D and trimming come from the DNA, and the V and J calls and clone size come from that table. A total of about 100,000 clones appear in this sample, approximately 90% of them only once. The ten largest clones capture less than 20% of the sample.

On this clone: Its antigen remains unidentified. Base qualities are not recorded, but no much larger clone differs from it by a single base.

The V end gives up 3 bases and the J end 6 bases, leaving 9 bases in the junction not matched to a gene. The germline V gene specifies SGHDT as CDR1 and YYEEEE as CDR2. The CDR3 has 17 amino acids, counting the end cysteine and phenylalanine. Only the CDR3 part of the read is kept: 51 bases, read in frame from the first base. The material was peripheral blood mononuclear cells (PBMCs), obtained before the second cycle of nivolumab. This TCR derives from a human donor with classical Hodgkin lymphoma. This chain is built from TRBV5-6 and TRBJ2-1, with 13 junctional bases fitting TRBD2. CDR3 sequence: CASSSPTSGRLFNEQFF. Here is the DNA: TGTGCCAGCAGCTCCCCGACTAGCGGGAGGTTGTTCAATGAGCAGTTCTTC.